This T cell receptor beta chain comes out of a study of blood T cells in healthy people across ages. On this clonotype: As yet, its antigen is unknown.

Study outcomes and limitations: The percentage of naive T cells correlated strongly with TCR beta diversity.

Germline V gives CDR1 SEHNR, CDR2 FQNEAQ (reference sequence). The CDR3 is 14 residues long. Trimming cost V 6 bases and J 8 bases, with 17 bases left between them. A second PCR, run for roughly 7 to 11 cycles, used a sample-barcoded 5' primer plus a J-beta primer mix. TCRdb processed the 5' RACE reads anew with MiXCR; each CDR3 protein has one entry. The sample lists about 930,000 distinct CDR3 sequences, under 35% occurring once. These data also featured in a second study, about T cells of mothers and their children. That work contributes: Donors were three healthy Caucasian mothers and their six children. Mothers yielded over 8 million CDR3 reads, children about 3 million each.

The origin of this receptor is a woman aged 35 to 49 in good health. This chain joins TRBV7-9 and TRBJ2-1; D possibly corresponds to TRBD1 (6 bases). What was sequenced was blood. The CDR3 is CASRTPMDSDEQFF. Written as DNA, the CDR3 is TGTGCCAGCAGGACTCCTATGGACAGCGATGAGCAGTTCTTC.